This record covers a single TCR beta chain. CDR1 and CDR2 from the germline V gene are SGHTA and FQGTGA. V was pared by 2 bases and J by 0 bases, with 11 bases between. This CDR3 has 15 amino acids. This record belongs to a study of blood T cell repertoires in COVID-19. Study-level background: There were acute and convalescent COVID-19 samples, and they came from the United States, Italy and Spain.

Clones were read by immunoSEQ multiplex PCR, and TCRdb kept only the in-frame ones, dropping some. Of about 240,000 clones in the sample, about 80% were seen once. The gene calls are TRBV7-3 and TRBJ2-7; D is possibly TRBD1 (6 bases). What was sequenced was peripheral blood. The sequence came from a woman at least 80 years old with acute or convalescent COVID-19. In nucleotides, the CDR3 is TGTGCCAGCAGCTTATTAGGGGGAAGCTCCTACGAGCAGTACTTC. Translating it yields CASSLLGGSSYEQYF.